The 30 T cell receptor beta chains given below trace back to one sample, sequenced in a study of blood T cell repertoires in COVID-19. The table came from immunoSEQ multiplex PCR; TCRdb's copy has only in-frame clones and leaves some out. The data show 150,000 or so clones, about 86% seen once. Material for sequencing was peripheral blood. These receptors came from a man between 18 and 35 years old with acute or convalescent COVID-19.

This rearrangement joins TRBV19 to TRBJ1-6; D call uncertain. V lost 9 bases and J lost 3, with 12 bases in between. Germline assignment: CDR1 LNHDA and CDR2 SQIVND (reference sequence). This CDR3 spans 14 amino acids. The CDR3 here is CASSPGFYNSPLHF. CDR3 in DNA: TGTGCCAGCAGTCCAGGTTTCTATAATTCACCCCTCCACTTT.

V is TRBV6-5 and J is TRBJ1-1; D possibly corresponds to TRBD1 (6 bases). From germline, CDR1 is MNHEY and CDR2 SVGAGI. V gave up 10 bases and J gave up 5 bases, with 14 bases separating them. This CDR3 has 12 residues. CDR3 amino acids: CATRGGLTEAFF. The CDR3 coding sequence is TGTGCCACCCGGGGGGGCTTGACTGAAGCTTTCTTT.

The genes are TRBV24-1 and TRBJ2-1, with 7 bases lining up with TRBD1. The germline CDR1 and CDR2 sequences are KGHDR and SFDVKD. The CDR3 is 16 amino acids. With 1 base clipped from V and 3 bases from J, the junction kept 5 bases outside the gene matches. The CDR3 bases are TGTGCCACCAGTGATTTAGGGACAGCGGACTACAATGAGCAGTTCTTC. Amino acids: CATSDLGTADYNEQFF.

This clone turned up a few times. The chain carries TRBV30 and TRBJ1-1; 9 bases fit TRBD1. The V gene's germline CDR1 is GTSNPN and CDR2 SVGIG (reference sequence). The CDR3 totals 12 residues. Trimming cost V 3 bases and J 11 bases; bases outside gene matches: 7. The CDR3 DNA follows: TGTGCCTGGAGCTACGGGACAGGGTACGCTTTCTTT. It encodes CAWSYGTGYAFF.

This sequence joins TRBV29-1 and TRBJ2-7; 8 nucleotides line up with TRBD1. Trimming cost V 6 bases and J 2 bases; bases outside gene matches: 3. Germline V gene data show CDR1 as SQVTM and CDR2 as ANQGSEA. CDR3 length: 12 amino acids. In DNA form, the CDR3 reads TGCAGCGTGTGGACAGGGCCCTACGAGCAGTACTTC. This codes for CSVWTGPYEQYF.

This chain joins TRBV19 and TRBJ1-5; 9 nucleotides line up with TRBD1. The CDR3 contains 15 residues. Germline CDR1 reads LNHDA; CDR2 reads SQIVND (reference sequence). The V gene end was trimmed by 9 bases and the J gene end by 5 bases; junction bases not matched to a gene: 11. CDR3: CASHRGDRDDQPQHF. In nucleotides, the CDR3 is TGTGCCAGCCATAGGGGGGACAGGGATGATCAGCCCCAGCATTTT.

This clone was counted between two and nine times. The gene calls are TRBV7-2 and TRBJ2-1; the match to TRBD2 covers 12 bases. The CDR3 has 14 amino acids. Germline lookup yields CDR1 SGHTA and CDR2 FQGNSA. V shed 5 bases and J 8 bases; nucleotides not matched to a gene: 4. The CDR3, as DNA: TGTGCCAGCAGCCCGGGACTAGCGGGCGATGAGCAGTTCTTC. Translating it yields CASSPGLAGDEQFF.

The rearrangement joins TRBV7-9 to TRBJ1-2; D gene uncertain. V dropped 1 base and J dropped 6 bases, with 9 bases sitting between them. The CDR3 spans 13 residues. CDR1 is SEHNR, CDR2 FQNEAQ, per germline (reference sequence). CDR3 DNA sequence: TGTGCCAGCAGCTTAGGTCACGCGGATGGCTACACCTTC. Amino acid sequence: CASSLGHADGYTF.

In DNA form, the CDR3 reads TGTGCCAGCAGCGTAGGAGGACTAGGCGGGGAGACCCAGTACTTC. It encodes CASSVGGLGGETQYF. This chain uses TRBV9 with TRBJ2-5; 7 nucleotides line up with TRBD2. V lost 0 bases to trimming and J lost 5 bases; unmatched junction nucleotides: 7. Germline values: CDR1 SGDLS, CDR2 YYNGEE. The CDR3 length is 15 residues.

This chain connects TRBV18 to TRBJ2-3; TRBD2 matches 12 bases. V was pared by 0 bases and J by 3 bases, with 4 bases of the junction left unmatched. This CDR3 contains 17 residues. Germline CDR1 and CDR2: KGHSH and LQKENI. This CDR3 is CASSPPPSGGETDTQYF. The CDR3 DNA reads as TGTGCCAGCTCACCACCTCCTAGCGGGGGGGAGACAGATACGCAGTATTTT.

The J gene is TRBJ2-1, the V gene TRBV10-3; D is perhaps TRBD1 (6 bases). This CDR3 has 16 residues. Germline V CDR1 and CDR2: ENHRY, SYGVKD. The V gene lost 3 bases and the J gene lost 1 base, with 13 bases spanning the gap. CDR3 protein: CAISDSTGRSYNEQFF. As DNA, the CDR3 is TGTGCCATCAGTGATTCGACAGGCCGTTCCTACAATGAGCAGTTCTTC.

The chain uses TRBV7-2 and TRBJ1-1, with D possibly matching TRBD1 (6 bases). CDR1 is SGHTA and CDR2 is FQGNSA in the germline V gene. Trimming cost V 4 bases and J 6 bases, with 21 bases left between them. The CDR3 extends over 16 amino acids. This chain's CDR3 is CASSSGLVRGGAEAFF. The CDR3 DNA follows: TGTGCCAGCAGCTCCGGCCTGGTCAGGGGAGGGGCTGAAGCTTTCTTT.

The chain employs TRBV11-2 and TRBJ2-7; D is possibly TRBD2 (6 bases). V lost 6 bases to trimming and J lost 3 bases, with 12 bases between them. The CDR3 sequence is 13 residues long. Germline V gene lookup returns CDR1 SGHAT and CDR2 FQNNGV. CDR3 DNA: TGTGCCAGCAGTCCCCTCGGGGGCTACGAGCAGTACGTC. It yields the protein CASSPLGGYEQYV.

The gene calls are TRBV9 and TRBJ2-2; D might be TRBD1 (5 bases). This CDR3 has 16 residues. Germline V lookup: CDR1 SGDLS, CDR2 YYNGEE. The germline V and J ends were trimmed by 0 bases and 4 bases, with 13 bases remaining between them. For the CDR3, the DNA is TGTGCCAGCAGCGTAGGACCGCAGGGTGGCACCGGGGAGCTGTTTTTT. It yields the protein CASSVGPQGGTGELFF.

The V gene is TRBV19, the J gene TRBJ2-1, with a possible D match to TRBD1 (6 bases). CDR1 is LNHDA, CDR2 SQIVND, per germline (reference sequence). The CDR3 has 14 residues. V dropped 1 base and J dropped 8 bases, with 12 bases sitting between them. CDR3 loop: CASSIADRPDEQFF. The CDR3 nucleotides are TGTGCCAGTAGTATAGCTGACAGGCCCGATGAGCAGTTCTTC.

The gene calls are TRBV11-2 and TRBJ2-1; the D gene is possibly TRBD1 (6 bases). Germline CDR1 reads SGHAT; CDR2 reads FQNNGV. There are 15 residues in the CDR3. Trimming left V 0 bases short and J 3 bases short, with 9 bases between. The CDR3 region has the DNA TGTGCCAGCAGCTTAGAGAGGGGGTACTACAATGAGCAGTTCTTC. Protein product: CASSLERGYYNEQFF.

The V and J genes are TRBV5-1 and TRBJ1-1, with D possibly matching TRBD1 (6 bases). V lost 0 bases to trimming and J lost 9 bases, with 15 bases between them. In germline, CDR1 is SGHRS, CDR2 YFSETQ. The CDR3 has 14 amino acids. The CDR3 DNA reads as TGCGCCAGCAGCTTGGCCCCAGGGGACGACAAAGCTTTCTTT. This codes for CASSLAPGDDKAFF.

The chain joins TRBV6-5 to TRBJ1-5, with 9 bases aligning to TRBD1. The V gene's germline CDR1 is MNHEY and CDR2 SVGAGI. There are 14 residues in the CDR3. J was trimmed by 6 bases and V by 6 bases; bases with no gene match: 6. CDR3 protein: CASSIGQGRQPQHF. The CDR3 DNA sequence: TGTGCCAGCAGCATCGGACAGGGGCGTCAGCCCCAGCATTTT.

As concerns this clone: The junction does not match germline at one end; this may be a read error. J is TRBJ1-4 and V is TRBV7-9, with D unclear. The CDR3 loop spans 14 amino acids. CDR1 and CDR2 (germline): SEHNR, FQNEAQ (reference sequence). The CDR3 region is CASSVQTTNEKLLF. CDR3 coding DNA: TGTGCCAGCAGCGTTCAAACAACTAATGAAAAACTGCTTTTT.

The chain employs TRBV2 and TRBJ1-5; 7 bases align to TRBD1. The trim removed 6 bases at V and 2 bases at J, leaving 7 bases unmatched. The CDR3 sequence is 15 residues long. Germline assignment: CDR1 SNHLY and CDR2 FYNNEI. The CDR3 loop reads CASRRDSARNQPQHF. Here the CDR3 DNA reads TGTGCCAGCAGGAGGGACAGCGCCCGCAATCAGCCCCAGCATTTT.

This clone appeared a single time. The V and J genes are TRBV28 and TRBJ1-2; the D is unclear. Germline V gives CDR1 MDHEN, CDR2 SYDVKM. The length of the CDR3 is 15 residues. Trimming took off 3 bases at V and 2 bases at J, with 13 bases between the two ends. The CDR3 here is CASSLILGRNYGYTF. CDR3 bases: TGTGCCAGCAGTTTGATTCTGGGCAGAAACTATGGCTACACCTTC.

The gene calls are TRBV12-5 and TRBJ1-1, with a weak D call TRBD1 (6 bases). The CDR3 sequence is 12 residues long. Per the germline V gene, CDR1 is LGHNT and CDR2 is FRNRAP. Trimming took 2 bases from V and 10 from J, leaving 11 bases between them. The CDR3 spells CASGLPRGGAFF. CDR3 DNA sequence: TGTGCTAGTGGTTTGCCAAGGGGGGGAGCTTTCTTT.

V usage is TRBV6-5 and J usage is TRBJ2-7; D is perhaps TRBD2 (6 bases). Germline lookup yields CDR1 MNHEY and CDR2 SVGAGI. V lost 0 bases and J lost 0, with 6 bases in between. The CDR3 runs to 14 residues. The CDR3 spells CASSYSGGSYEQYF. In DNA form, the CDR3 reads TGTGCCAGCAGTTACTCGGGGGGCTCCTACGAGCAGTACTTC.

The chain carries TRBV11-2 and TRBJ1-2; 11 bases agree with TRBD1. Germline loops: CDR1 SGHAT, CDR2 FQNNGV. V was pared by 2 bases and J by 4 bases, with 3 bases of the junction left unmatched. The CDR3 is made up of 15 amino acids. The CDR3 here is CASSLRGTGGYGYTF. The CDR3, as DNA: TGTGCCAGCAGCTTAAGGGGGACAGGGGGCTATGGCTACACCTTC.

The V call is TRBV7-2, the J call TRBJ1-5; 11 bases fit TRBD1. The CDR3 length is 15 residues. V lost 8 bases, J lost 10 bases, and 13 bases stayed unmatched. Germline lookup yields CDR1 SGHTA and CDR2 FQGNSA. The CDR3 DNA is TGTGCCAGCCAAAAGAGGGGGACAGGGGGTTACCCCCAGCATTTT. Protein sequence: CASQKRGTGGYPQHF.

This chain uses TRBV27 with TRBJ1-2, with D possibly matching TRBD1 (6 bases). With 5 bases removed from V and 4 bases from J, the gap between germline ends came to 23 bases. The CDR3 length is 17 residues. The V gene's germline CDR1 is MNHEY and CDR2 SMNVEV (reference sequence). CDR3 in amino acids: CASSPYSSGGAFYGYTF. CDR3 in DNA: TGTGCCAGCAGTCCTTACAGCTCCGGGGGGGCCTTCTATGGCTACACCTTC.

This rearrangement joins TRBV12-3 or TRBV12-4 to TRBJ1-2; D unresolved. CDR3 length: 13 amino acids. Between the trimmed V and J ends, which lost 3 bases and 8 bases, there was a span of 13 bases. CDR3 in amino acids: CASSLSSSGGYTF. In DNA form, the CDR3 reads TGTGCCAGCAGTTTGTCCAGCTCGGGGGGCTACACCTTC.

CDR3 coding DNA: TGTGCCAGCAGCGCACCATTCGGAGGGGACACAGATACGCAGTATTTT. Its translation is CASSAPFGGDTDTQYF. The rearrangement joins TRBV5-4 to TRBJ2-3, with D perhaps TRBD2 (6 bases). V was shortened by 4 bases and J by 2 bases, with 17 bases between the two germline ends. The CDR3 sequence is 16 residues long. Germline loops: CDR1 SGHNT, CDR2 YYREEE (reference sequence).

The V call is TRBV14, the J call TRBJ1-2; TRBD1 matches 8 bases. Trimming took 0 bases from V and 7 from J; bases not matched to a gene: 10. The V gene's germline CDR1 is SGHDN and CDR2 FVKESK. The CDR3 has 16 residues. As DNA, the CDR3 is TGTGCCAGCAGCCAAGAATCAGGACAGGGAGTGCGTGGCTACACCTTC. Its protein is CASSQESGQGVRGYTF.

Only one count was recorded for this clone. This sequence joins TRBV10-1 and TRBJ2-5; weak D call: TRBD2 (6 bases). The ends were cut back, 3 bases at V and 5 bases at J, with 7 bases in the middle. Germline CDR1 is WNHNN and CDR2 is SYGVQD (reference sequence). The CDR3 contains 12 residues. The CDR3 loop reads CASSDSGETQYF. CDR3 sequence (DNA): TGCGCCAGCAGTGATAGCGGTGAGACCCAGTACTTC.